Listed below are T cell receptor beta chains from one sample, sequenced in a study of blood T cells in healthy people across ages. TCRdb fed the 5' RACE reads into MiXCR, producing one record per CDR3 protein. The sample carries roughly 800,000 distinct CDR3 sequences, 58% recorded once. What was sequenced was blood. These receptors were collected from a man between 25 and 39 years old in good health. Each CDR3 is given with its conserved first and last residue.

TRBJ2-7 TRBV7-2 CASSLAYGGGRDEQYF
TRBJ1-2 TRBV10-3 CAISGTGSQDGYTF
TRBJ1-6 TRBV7-9 CASSLGRNNSPLHF
TRBJ2-3 TRBV7-2 CASRAGTSGADTQYF
TRBJ2-7 TRBV7-2 CASSLGTSGGSYEQYF
TRBJ1-1 TRBV20-1 CSAPWGKTEAFF
TRBJ2-5 TRBV3-1 CASSQEAGVRYF
TRBJ2-7 TRBV4-1 CASSQVASGRPSSYEQYF
TRBJ2-7 TRBV5-6 CASSTTQGPHEQYF
TRBJ2-7 TRBV4-1 CASSQDFDRISYEQYF
TRBJ2-4 TRBV7-2 CASSARDPREGFAKNIQYF
TRBJ1-2 TRBV20-1 CSARFPSYGYTF
TRBJ2-7 TRBV20-1 CSARRDPDYEQYF
TRBJ2-1 TRBV7-9 CASSYDRGQFF
TRBJ2-1 TRBV7-2 CVSSLVGYNEQFF
TRBJ1-5 TRBV29-1 CSVETDRNQPQHF
TRBJ2-4 TRBV3-1 CASSQDLTPTLAKNIQYF
TRBJ2-7 TRBV13 CASSLEGHYEQYF
TRBJ2-3 TRBV7-2 CASSREPGLAGDTQYF
TRBJ1-2 TRBV4-2 CASSQDVGAAYGYTF
TRBJ2-1 TRBV29-1 CSVGGINSRETQFF
- TRBV20-1 CSARDLELAGSQETQYF
TRBJ2-1 TRBV20-1 CSATGTSGERDYNEQFF
TRBJ1-5 TRBV6-2/TRBV6-3 CASSYATRGPEQGMSQPQHF
TRBJ2-2 TRBV29-1 CSVEDGLSGELFF
TRBJ1-6 TRBV6-5 CASSYRTGSTMYNSPLHF
TRBJ2-5 TRBV20-1 CSAREWGAQETQYF
TRBJ1-4 TRBV7-9 CASSSGQGVAEKLFF
TRBJ1-2 TRBV30 CAWSVGGLNYGYTF
TRBJ2-4 TRBV7-2 CASSLWGSDNIQYF
TRBJ1-2 TRBV7-9 CASSPLGGAPNYGYTF
TRBJ1-4 TRBV15 CATSRDQGGTIEKLFF
TRBJ2-3 TRBV20-1 CSANDLATDTQYF
TRBJ1-1 TRBV7-2 CASSFGRDGTEAFF
TRBJ2-7 TRBV7-2 CASSLSRVYEQYF
TRBJ2-1 TRBV15 CATSGGQGMGQFF
TRBJ2-1 TRBV7-6 CASSLALGTSGGLSEQFF
TRBJ2-1 TRBV7-3 CASSSLGAFVNEQFF
TRBJ2-3 TRBV3-1 CASSPYGEEDTQYF